Listed below are T cell receptor beta chains from one sample, sequenced in a study of shared clonotypes between healthy human individuals. This table comes from immunoSEQ multiplex PCR, and its TCRdb copy is limited to in-frame clones, with some not included. The sample lists about 470,000 clones, around 79% occurring once. Sequencing input: PBMCs. The receptors were gathered from a woman aged 40 to 50 in good health. Some clones in this sample may be carry-over from other donors' samples. Each CDR3 is given without its conserved first and last residue. The order of the fields is J gene, V gene, CDR3 length, CDR3 protein.

j_gene: TRBJ2-2; v_gene: TRBV10-3; len: 11; CDR3aa: AISRTGNGELF
j_gene: TRBJ1-2; v_gene: TRBV15; len: 14; CDR3aa: ATSRDRDRNFYGYT
j_gene: TRBJ2-7; v_gene: TRBV2; len: 10; CDR3aa: ASSAEPYEQY
j_gene: TRBJ2-1; v_gene: TRBV7-3; len: 16; CDR3aa: ASSLVPSGSPSSYEQF
j_gene: TRBJ2-3; v_gene: TRBV30; len: 15; CDR3aa: AWSVRVGGIRTDTQY
j_gene: TRBJ2-7; v_gene: TRBV2; len: 11; CDR3aa: ASSGTSGYEQY
j_gene: TRBJ2-1; v_gene: TRBV9; len: 14; CDR3aa: ASSGPTSGGANEQF
j_gene: TRBJ1-2; v_gene: TRBV5-4; len: 11; CDR3aa: ASSFLQGYGYT
j_gene: TRBJ2-7; v_gene: TRBV11-2; len: 14; CDR3aa: ASSHGTGGLSYEQY
j_gene: TRBJ1-5; v_gene: TRBV11-2; len: 14; CDR3aa: ASSSSARDMGQPQH
j_gene: TRBJ2-1; v_gene: TRBV19; len: 12; CDR3aa: ASTEGGPLDEQF
j_gene: TRBJ2-7; v_gene: TRBV5-4; len: 12; CDR3aa: ASSLVGRSYEQY
j_gene: TRBJ2-5; v_gene: TRBV30; len: 12; CDR3aa: AWSAIQGGETQY
j_gene: TRBJ2-3; v_gene: TRBV7-9; len: 12; CDR3aa: ASSFTPGLARKY
j_gene: TRBJ2-7; v_gene: TRBV4-3; len: 11; CDR3aa: ASSQDLRDEQY
j_gene: TRBJ2-7; v_gene: TRBV7-9; len: 10; CDR3aa: ASSLPQGEQY
j_gene: TRBJ1-2; v_gene: TRBV2; len: 13; CDR3aa: ASSLTRAVDYGYT
j_gene: TRBJ2-1; v_gene: TRBV7-9; len: 14; CDR3aa: ASSLALAGSYNEQF
j_gene: TRBJ1-2; v_gene: TRBV7-3; len: 13; CDR3aa: ASSLGAEMSYGYT
j_gene: NA; v_gene: TRBV7-7; len: 11; CDR3aa: ASSRLAADEQY
j_gene: TRBJ1-2; v_gene: TRBV18; len: 12; CDR3aa: ASSPGGGGGGYT
j_gene: TRBJ1-1; v_gene: TRBV5-4; len: 13; CDR3aa: ASRPKRGGNTEAF
j_gene: TRBJ1-2; v_gene: TRBV7-2; len: 12; CDR3aa: ASSRLPGPYGYT
j_gene: TRBJ1-5; v_gene: TRBV15; len: 13; CDR3aa: ATSRSTGFNQPQH
j_gene: TRBJ1-5; v_gene: TRBV28; len: 19; CDR3aa: ASSSLLNRDRGLVSNQPQH
j_gene: TRBJ2-7; v_gene: TRBV14; len: 12; CDR3aa: ASSQDRTAYEQY
j_gene: TRBJ2-1; v_gene: TRBV7-3; len: 12; CDR3aa: ASSLSGRYNEQF
j_gene: TRBJ2-7; v_gene: TRBV11-2; len: 12; CDR3aa: ASSFTESSYEQY
j_gene: TRBJ1-1; v_gene: TRBV10-3; len: 14; CDR3aa: AISGVPGASNTEAF
j_gene: TRBJ2-3; v_gene: TRBV9; len: 18; CDR3aa: ASSTGTSGSLPSTTDTQY
j_gene: TRBJ1-1; v_gene: TRBV5-4; len: 11; CDR3aa: ASSKQGPLGAF
j_gene: TRBJ2-6; v_gene: TRBV7-2; len: 13; CDR3aa: ASSLRTTGANVLT
j_gene: TRBJ2-1; v_gene: TRBV11-3; len: 13; CDR3aa: ASSFRGYLYNEQF
j_gene: TRBJ2-7; v_gene: TRBV29-1; len: 12; CDR3aa: SVFGGSPSYEQY
j_gene: TRBJ1-2; v_gene: TRBV15; len: 14; CDR3aa: ATSRDRGVLSYGYT
j_gene: TRBJ2-2; v_gene: TRBV19; len: 13; CDR3aa: ASSIWRQGPGELF
j_gene: TRBJ2-5; v_gene: TRBV6-1; len: 11; CDR3aa: ASREEFQETQY
j_gene: TRBJ1-4; v_gene: TRBV10-2; len: 19; CDR3aa: ASSEKYWKQDQSATNEKLF
j_gene: TRBJ2-1; v_gene: TRBV5-4; len: 13; CDR3aa: ASSLRASGSQGQF
j_gene: TRBJ2-1; v_gene: TRBV2; len: 13; CDR3aa: ASHTGTGRFNEQF
j_gene: TRBJ2-7; v_gene: TRBV28; len: 11; CDR3aa: ASQRTVGYEQY
j_gene: TRBJ1-5; v_gene: TRBV28; len: 12; CDR3aa: ASTNLIRNQPQH
j_gene: TRBJ2-3; v_gene: TRBV6-1; len: 11; CDR3aa: ASSVDYTDTQY
j_gene: TRBJ2-3; v_gene: TRBV27; len: 15; CDR3aa: ASSLTSAGASPDTQY
j_gene: TRBJ2-7; v_gene: TRBV5-1; len: 12; CDR3aa: ASSLGGSFYEQY
j_gene: TRBJ2-1; v_gene: TRBV5-4; len: 12; CDR3aa: ASKKTGGLNEQF
j_gene: TRBJ2-2; v_gene: TRBV14; len: 11; CDR3aa: ASSQERHGELF
j_gene: TRBJ2-7; v_gene: TRBV15; len: 11; CDR3aa: ATSRDWGYEQY
j_gene: TRBJ2-7; v_gene: TRBV10-2; len: 12; CDR3aa: ASMRAGGFYEQY